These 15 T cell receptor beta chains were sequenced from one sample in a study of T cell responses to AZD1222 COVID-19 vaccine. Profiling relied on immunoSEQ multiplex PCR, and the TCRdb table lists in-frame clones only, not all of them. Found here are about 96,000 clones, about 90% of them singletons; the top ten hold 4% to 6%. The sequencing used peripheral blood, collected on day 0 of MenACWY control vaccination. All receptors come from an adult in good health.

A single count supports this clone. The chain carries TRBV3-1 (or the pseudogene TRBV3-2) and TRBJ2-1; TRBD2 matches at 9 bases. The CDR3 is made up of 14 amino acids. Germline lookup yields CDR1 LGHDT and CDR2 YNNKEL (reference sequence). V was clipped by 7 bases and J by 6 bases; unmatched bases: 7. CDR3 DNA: TGTGCCAGCACCCCGGGACTAGCTCGCAATGAGCAGTTCTTC. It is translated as CASTPGLARNEQFF.

The CDR3 DNA follows: TGTGCCAGTAGTATAATGGGGACAGCATTAAATCAGCCCCAGCATTTT. Translating it yields CASSIMGTALNQPQHF. The V call is TRBV19, the J call TRBJ1-5; the match to TRBD1 covers 7 bases. The J segment lost 4 bases and the V segment lost 2 bases, leaving 8 bases of the junction unmatched. This CDR3 spans 16 amino acids. Per germline, CDR1 LNHDA and CDR2 SQIVND (reference sequence).

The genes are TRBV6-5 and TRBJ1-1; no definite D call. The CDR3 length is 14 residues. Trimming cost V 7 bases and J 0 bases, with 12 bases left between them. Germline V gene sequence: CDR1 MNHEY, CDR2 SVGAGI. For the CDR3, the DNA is TGTGCCAGCAAGGGAGCCGGGATGAACACTGAAGCTTTCTTT. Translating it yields CASKGAGMNTEAFF.

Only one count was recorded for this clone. The DNA for the CDR3 is TGTGCCAGCAGCCCGGCGGAGGTGGGAAACACCATATATTTT. Translated: CASSPAEVGNTIYF. J is TRBJ1-3 and V is TRBV7-8; D unresolved. V was clipped by 5 bases and J by 4 bases, with 12 bases between them. Germline V gives CDR1 SGHVS, CDR2 FQNEAQ. The CDR3 totals 14 residues.

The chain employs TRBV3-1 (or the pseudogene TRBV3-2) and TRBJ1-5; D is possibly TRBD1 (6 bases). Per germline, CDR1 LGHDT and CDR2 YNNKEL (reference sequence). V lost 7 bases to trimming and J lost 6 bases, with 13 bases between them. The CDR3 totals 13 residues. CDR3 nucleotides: TGTGCCAGCAAGGGGGGGCTGGGTCAGCCCCAGCATTTT. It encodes CASKGGLGQPQHF.

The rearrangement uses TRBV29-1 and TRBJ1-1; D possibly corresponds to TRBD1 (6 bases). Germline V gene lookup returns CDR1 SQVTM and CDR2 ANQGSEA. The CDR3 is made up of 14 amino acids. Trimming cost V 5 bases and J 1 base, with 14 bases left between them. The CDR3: CSVPVGGTNTEAFF. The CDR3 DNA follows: TGCAGCGTTCCGGTAGGGGGAACGAACACTGAAGCTTTCTTT.

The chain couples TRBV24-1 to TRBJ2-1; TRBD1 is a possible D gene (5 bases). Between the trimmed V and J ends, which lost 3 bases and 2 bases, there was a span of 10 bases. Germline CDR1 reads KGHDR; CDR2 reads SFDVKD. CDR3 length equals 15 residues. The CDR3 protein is CATSDPQGPYNEQFF. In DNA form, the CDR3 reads TGTGCCACCAGTGATCCCCAGGGTCCCTACAATGAGCAGTTCTTC.

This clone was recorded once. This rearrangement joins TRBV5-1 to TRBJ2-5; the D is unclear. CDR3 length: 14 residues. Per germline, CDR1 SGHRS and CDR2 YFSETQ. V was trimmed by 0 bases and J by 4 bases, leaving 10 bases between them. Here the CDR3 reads CASSLGSIGETQYF. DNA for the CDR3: TGCGCCAGCAGCTTGGGTTCTATTGGAGAGACCCAGTACTTC.

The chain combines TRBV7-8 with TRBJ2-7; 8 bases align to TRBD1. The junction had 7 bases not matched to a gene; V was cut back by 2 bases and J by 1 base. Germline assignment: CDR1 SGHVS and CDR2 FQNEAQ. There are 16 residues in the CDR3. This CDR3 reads CASSLLGTGLSYEQYF. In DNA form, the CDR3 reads TGTGCCAGCAGCTTACTTGGGACAGGATTATCCTACGAGCAGTACTTC.

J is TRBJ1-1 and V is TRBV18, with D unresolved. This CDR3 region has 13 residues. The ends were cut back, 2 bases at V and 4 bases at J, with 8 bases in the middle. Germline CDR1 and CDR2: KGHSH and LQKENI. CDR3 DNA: TGTGCCAGCTCACCAGGGGATGGCACTGAAGCTTTCTTT. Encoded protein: CASSPGDGTEAFF.

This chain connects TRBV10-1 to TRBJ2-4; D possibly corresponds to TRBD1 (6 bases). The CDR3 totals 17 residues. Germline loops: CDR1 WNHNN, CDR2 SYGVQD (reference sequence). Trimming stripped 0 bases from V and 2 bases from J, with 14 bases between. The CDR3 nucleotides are TGCGCCAGCAGTGAGTCGAGAGCAGGGGACCCCAAAAACATTCAGTACTTC. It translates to CASSESRAGDPKNIQYF.

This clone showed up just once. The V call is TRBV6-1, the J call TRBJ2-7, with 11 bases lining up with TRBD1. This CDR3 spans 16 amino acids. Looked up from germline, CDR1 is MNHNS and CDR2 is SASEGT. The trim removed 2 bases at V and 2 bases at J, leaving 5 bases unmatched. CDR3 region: CASSERGQGAPYEQYF. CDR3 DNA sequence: TGTGCCAGCAGTGAAAGAGGACAGGGGGCTCCCTACGAGCAGTACTTC.

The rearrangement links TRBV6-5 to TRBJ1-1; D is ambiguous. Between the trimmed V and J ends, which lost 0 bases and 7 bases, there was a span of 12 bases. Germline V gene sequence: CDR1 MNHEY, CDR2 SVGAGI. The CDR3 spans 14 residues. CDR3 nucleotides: TGTGCCAGCAGTTACTCGATGGGAAACTTTGAAGCTTTCTTT. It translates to CASSYSMGNFEAFF.

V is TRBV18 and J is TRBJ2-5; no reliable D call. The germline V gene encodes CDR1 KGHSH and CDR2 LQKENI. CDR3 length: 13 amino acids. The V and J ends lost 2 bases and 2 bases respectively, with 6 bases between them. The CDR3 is CASSPILQETQYF. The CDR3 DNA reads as TGTGCCAGCTCACCAATCCTTCAAGAGACCCAGTACTTC. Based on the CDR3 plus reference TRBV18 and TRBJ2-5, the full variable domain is NAGVMQNPRHLVRRRGQEARLRCSPMKGHSHVYWYRQLPEEGLKFMVYLQKENIIDESGMPKERFSAEFPKEGPSILRIQQVVRGDSAAYFCASSPILQETQYFGPGTRLLVL.

CDR3 nucleotides: TGCGCCAGCAGCGCGACCGCCGTGACAGGGGGAACAGATACGCAGTATTTT. Residues: CASSATAVTGGTDTQYF. J is TRBJ2-3 and V is TRBV5-1, with TRBD1 matching over 9 bases. CDR1 is SGHRS, CDR2 YFSETQ, per germline. V dropped 4 bases and J dropped 3; count of bases not matched to a gene: 12. This CDR3 region has 17 residues.